This T cell receptor (beta chain) derives from a study of T-cell reconstitution after alpha-beta-depleted transplantation in children. Unique molecular identifiers were incorporated when the TCRbeta library was constructed. Each CDR3 protein gets one entry after TCRdb re-called the PCR reads with MiXCR. The sample contains some 590,000 distinct CDR3 sequences, about 10% of which appear only once. V was pared by 8 bases and J by 7 bases, with 20 bases between. The CDR3 sequence is 13 residues long. Germline V lookup: CDR1 SQVTM, CDR2 ANQGSEA. The source material was PBMCs from the stem cell graft donor, sampled from the stem cell graft. The sequence derives from a human donor who donated a stem cell graft to a child with acute myeloid leukemia. The chain is built from TRBV29-1 and TRBJ1-1; tentatively, D is TRBD1 (5 bases). The CDR3 nucleotides read TGCAGCTCATGGGGGAGAGGGCGCCTTGAAGCTTTCTTT. This codes for CSSWGRGRLEAFF.